This record concerns one T cell receptor beta chain sequence. Its antigen is unidentified. This entry is derived from a study of T cell responses to AZD1222 COVID-19 vaccine. Study observations and caveats: Baseline seropositives among AZD1222 recipients totaled only 5 to 7. Spike-specific TCR depth and breadth grew after two AZD1222 doses.

Sequencing used immunoSEQ multiplex PCR; TCRdb keeps in-frame clones, though not all of them. Its table records more than 110,000 clones. Per the germline V gene, CDR1 is DFQATT and CDR2 is SNEGSKA (reference sequence). The V gene lost 3 bases and the J gene lost 10 bases, with 18 bases spanning the gap. The CDR3 extends over 13 amino acids. The receptor comes from an adult in good health. This chain joins TRBV20-1 and TRBJ1-1, with D maybe TRBD1 (6 bases). The sample consisted of peripheral blood. The CDR3 DNA reads TGCAGTGCTAGTGCCGGGGGCCGGCCGTCAGCTTTCTTT. It yields the protein CSASAGGRPSAFF.